This T cell receptor (beta chain) was sequenced for a study of blood T cell repertoires in COVID-19. Libraries were prepared by immunoSEQ multiplex PCR; TCRdb keeps only in-frame clonotypes and omits some of them. The sample has approximately 40,000 clones; approximately 90% are singletons. V lost 1 base and J lost 2, with 9 bases in between. Germline-derived CDR1 and CDR2 are SGHAT and FQNNGV. The CDR3 has 14 amino acids. Sequenced material: peripheral blood. The receptor comes from a human donor in a cohort sampled during active COVID-19. The V call is TRBV11-2, the J call TRBJ2-7, with unresolved D. CDR3 nucleotides: TGTGCCAGCAGCTTAGGAGGTGGAGCCTACGAGCAGTACTTC. This translates into CASSLGGGAYEQYF.